The clone carrying this T cell receptor (beta chain) was recorded at least ten times. The antigen is unknown. TCR beta CDR3 was amplified by multiplex PCR, first round around 10 cycles, 32 V and 13 J primers. TCRdb re-called the multiplex PCR reads with MiXCR, one entry per CDR3 protein. Found here are around 11,000 distinct CDR3 sequences, about a fifth of them singletons; the top ten hold approximately 3.7%. The entry originates in a study of immune heterogeneity within non-small cell lung tumors. Looking at the study overall: It was found that the tumors were 4 squamous cell carcinomas, around 11 non-squamous carcinomas and 1 not otherwise specified. Overall study findings and caveats: Tumor sites in a patient shared identical dominant CDR3 beta clonotypes and also carried site-unique high-frequency clones.

The template consisted of bulk tumor genomic DNA, with around 600 ng used per sample. Widely spaced biopsies, several per primary tumor, were obtained at surgery. With untreated, newly diagnosed non-small cell lung cancer, the patients went on to undergo curative surgery. All donors had received a new diagnosis of non-small cell lung cancer and were undergoing surgery with curative intent. From germline, CDR1 is DFQATT and CDR2 SNEGSKA (reference sequence). The CDR3 is made up of 15 amino acids. Trimming removed 6 bases from V and 10 bases from J, with 24 bases in between. The specimen sequenced was lung tumor tissue. V gene TRBV20-1 combines with J gene TRBJ1-4; D perhaps matches TRBD1 (5 bases). The source of this sequence is a man aged 60-69 years with non-small cell lung cancer. The CDR3 DNA follows: TGCAGTGCCCTCCGGTCGGGCAGGGCTGGTGGAAAACTGTTTTTT. Its protein is CSALRSGRAGGKLFF.